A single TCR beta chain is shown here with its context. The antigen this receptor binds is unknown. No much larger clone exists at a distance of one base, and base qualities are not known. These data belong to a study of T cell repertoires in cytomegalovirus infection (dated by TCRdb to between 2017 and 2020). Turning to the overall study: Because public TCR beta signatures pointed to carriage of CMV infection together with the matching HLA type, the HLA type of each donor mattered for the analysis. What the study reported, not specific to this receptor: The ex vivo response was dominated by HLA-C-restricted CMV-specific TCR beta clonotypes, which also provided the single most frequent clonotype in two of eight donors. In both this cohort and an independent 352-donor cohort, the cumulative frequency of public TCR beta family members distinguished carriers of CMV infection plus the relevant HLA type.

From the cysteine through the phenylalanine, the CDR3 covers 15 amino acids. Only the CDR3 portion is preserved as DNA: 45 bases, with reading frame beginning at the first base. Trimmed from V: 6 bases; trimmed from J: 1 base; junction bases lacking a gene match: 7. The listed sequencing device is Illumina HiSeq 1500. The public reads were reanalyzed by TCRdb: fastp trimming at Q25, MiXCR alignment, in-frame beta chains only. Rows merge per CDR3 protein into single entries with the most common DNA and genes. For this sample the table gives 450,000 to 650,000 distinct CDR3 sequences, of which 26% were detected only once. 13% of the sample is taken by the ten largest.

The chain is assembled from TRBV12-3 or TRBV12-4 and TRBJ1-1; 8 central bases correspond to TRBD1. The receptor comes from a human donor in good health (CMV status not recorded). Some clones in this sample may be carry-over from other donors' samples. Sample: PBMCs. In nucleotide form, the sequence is TGTGCCAGCAGCCTGACAGGGGTGCGGAACACTGAAGCTTTCTTT. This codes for CASSLTGVRNTEAFF.